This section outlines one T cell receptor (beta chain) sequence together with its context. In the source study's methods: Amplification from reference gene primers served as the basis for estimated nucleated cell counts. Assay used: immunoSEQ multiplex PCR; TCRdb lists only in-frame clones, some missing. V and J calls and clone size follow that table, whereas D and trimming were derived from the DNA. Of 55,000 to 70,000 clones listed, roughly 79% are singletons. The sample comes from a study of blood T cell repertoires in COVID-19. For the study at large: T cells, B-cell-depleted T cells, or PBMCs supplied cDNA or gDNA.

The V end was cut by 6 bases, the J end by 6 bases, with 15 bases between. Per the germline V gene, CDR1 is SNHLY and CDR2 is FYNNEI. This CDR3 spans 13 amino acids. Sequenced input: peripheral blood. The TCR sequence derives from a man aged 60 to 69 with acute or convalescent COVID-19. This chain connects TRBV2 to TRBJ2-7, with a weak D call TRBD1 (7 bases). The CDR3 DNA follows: TGTGCCAGCAGGGGGGGACAGTCACCCGAGCAGTACTTC. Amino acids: CASRGGQSPEQYF.